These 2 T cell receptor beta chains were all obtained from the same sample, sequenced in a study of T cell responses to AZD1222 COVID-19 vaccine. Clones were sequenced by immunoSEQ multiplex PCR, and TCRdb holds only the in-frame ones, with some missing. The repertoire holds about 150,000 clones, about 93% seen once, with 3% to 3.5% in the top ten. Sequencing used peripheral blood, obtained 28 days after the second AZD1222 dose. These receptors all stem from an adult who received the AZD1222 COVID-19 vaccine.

CDR3 sequence reads: CASSPDGPRGRGETQYF. The CDR3 DNA is TGTGCCAGCAGCCCCGACGGTCCTCGCGGGAGAGGGGAGACCCAGTACTTC. V gene TRBV7-2 combines with J gene TRBJ2-5; 7 nucleotides match TRBD2. The J segment lost 5 bases and the V segment lost 5 bases, leaving 17 bases of the junction unmatched. Looked up from germline, CDR1 is SGHTA and CDR2 is FQGNSA. The CDR3 totals 17 residues.

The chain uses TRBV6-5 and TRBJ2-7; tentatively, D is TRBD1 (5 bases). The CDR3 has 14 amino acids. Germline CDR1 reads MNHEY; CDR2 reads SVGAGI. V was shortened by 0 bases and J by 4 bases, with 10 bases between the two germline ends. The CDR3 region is CASSYSDRGYEQYF. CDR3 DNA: TGTGCCAGCAGTTACTCGGATAGGGGTTACGAGCAGTACTTC.